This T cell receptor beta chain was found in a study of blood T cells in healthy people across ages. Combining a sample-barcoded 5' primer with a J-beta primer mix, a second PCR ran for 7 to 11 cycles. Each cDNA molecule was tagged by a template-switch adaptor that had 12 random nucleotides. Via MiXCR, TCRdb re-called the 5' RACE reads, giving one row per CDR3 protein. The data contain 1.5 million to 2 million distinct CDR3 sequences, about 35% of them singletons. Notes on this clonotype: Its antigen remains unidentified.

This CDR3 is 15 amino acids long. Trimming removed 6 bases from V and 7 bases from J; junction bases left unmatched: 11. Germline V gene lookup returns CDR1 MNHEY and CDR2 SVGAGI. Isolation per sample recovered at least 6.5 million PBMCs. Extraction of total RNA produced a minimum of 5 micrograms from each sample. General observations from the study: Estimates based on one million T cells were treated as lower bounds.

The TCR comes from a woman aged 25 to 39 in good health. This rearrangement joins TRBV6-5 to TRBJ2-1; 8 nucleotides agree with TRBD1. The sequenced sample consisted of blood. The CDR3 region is CASSIGTGGRNEQFF. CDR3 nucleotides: TGTGCCAGCAGCATTGGGACAGGAGGCAGAAATGAGCAGTTCTTC.